The 30 T cell receptor beta chains below come from one sample, sequenced in a study of blood T cell repertoires in COVID-19. Clones were read by immunoSEQ multiplex PCR, and TCRdb kept only the in-frame ones, dropping some. This table holds under 200,000 clones, 86% found once. Input material: peripheral blood. These receptors were collected from a man between 65 and 85 years old with acute or convalescent COVID-19.

This rearrangement joins TRBV6-5 to TRBJ2-1, with TRBD2 matching over 11 bases. The CDR3 loop spans 15 amino acids. Per the germline V gene, CDR1 is MNHEY and CDR2 is SVGAGI. V shed 1 base, J shed 7 bases, and the junction held 3 bases outside the gene matches. The CDR3 protein is CASSYLGLAENEQFF. CDR3 bases: TGTGCCAGCAGTTACTTGGGACTAGCGGAGAATGAGCAGTTCTTC.

This chain uses TRBV7-8 with TRBJ2-2; D may be TRBD1 (7 bases). This CDR3 spans 17 amino acids. The germline gives CDR1 SGHVS, CDR2 FQNEAQ. Trimming took 4 bases from V and 5 from J, leaving 20 bases between them. DNA of the CDR3: TGTGCCAGCAGCTCCGCCTTGACAGGGACTCTAACCGGGGAGCTGTTTTTT. Encoded protein: CASSSALTGTLTGELFF. Full variable domain (outside the CDR3, taken from reference TRBV7-8 and TRBJ2-2): GAGVSQSPRYKVAKRGQDVALRCDPISGHVSLFWYQQALGQGPEFLTYFQNEAQLDKSGLPSDRFFAERPEGSVSTLKIQRTQQEDSAVYLCASSSALTGTLTGELFFGEGSRLTVL.

This clone was recorded only once. This chain connects TRBV30 to TRBJ1-5; a weak D match, TRBD1 (5 bases). Per the germline V gene, CDR1 is GTSNPN and CDR2 is SVGIG (reference sequence). This CDR3 has 16 amino acids. Trimming left V 1 base short and J 0 bases short, with 13 bases between. The CDR3 region is CAWSGRGGDSNQPQHF. DNA for the CDR3: TGTGCCTGGAGTGGACGGGGAGGGGATAGCAATCAGCCCCAGCATTTT.

Here the CDR3 reads CASSPGLLGAETQYF. The CDR3 bases are TGTGCCAGCAGTCCGGGACTCCTTGGGGCAGAGACCCAGTACTTC. This rearrangement joins TRBV28 to TRBJ2-5; D possibly corresponds to TRBD2 (6 bases). Germline CDR1 MDHEN, CDR2 SYDVKM. This CDR3 has 15 residues. The germline V and J ends were trimmed by 5 bases and 4 bases, with 17 bases remaining between them.

The chain joins TRBV6-6 to TRBJ2-3; D is undetermined. The CDR3 is 13 amino acids. Germline CDR1 reads MNHNY; CDR2 reads SVGAGI (reference sequence). V dropped 7 bases and J dropped 4 bases, with 12 bases sitting between them. The chain's CDR3 is CASIPTRADTQYF. CDR3 DNA: TGTGCCAGCATCCCTACGAGAGCAGATACGCAGTATTTT.

The CDR3 is CASGRDFSYEQYF. Written as DNA, the CDR3 is TGTGCTAGTGGTCGGGACTTCTCCTACGAGCAGTACTTC. The genes are TRBV12-5 and TRBJ2-7; a weak D match, TRBD2 (6 bases). In germline, CDR1 is LGHNT, CDR2 FRNRAP. The CDR3 spans 13 residues. The V end lost 5 bases, the J end lost 0 bases, and 8 bases lay between the germline ends.

This chain uses TRBV5-1 with TRBJ1-5, with D hard to call. The CDR3 contains 14 residues. Germline loops: CDR1 SGHRS, CDR2 YFSETQ. V was trimmed by 0 bases and J by 6 bases, leaving 10 bases between them. CDR3 sequence: CASSLVAEGQPQHF. CDR3 in DNA: TGCGCCAGCAGCTTGGTGGCAGAGGGTCAGCCCCAGCATTTT.

The chain is built from TRBV7-9 and TRBJ2-7; TRBD2 matches at 13 bases. CDR1 is SEHNR, CDR2 FQNEAQ, per germline (reference sequence). Losses at the gene ends were 5 bases for V and 7 bases for J; bases not matched to a gene: 8. The CDR3 length is 15 residues. In DNA, the CDR3 is TGTGCCAGCAGCCCTCGGACTAGCGGGAGTGGTGAGCAGTACTTC. This encodes CASSPRTSGSGEQYF.

V gene TRBV6-5 combines with J gene TRBJ1-3; no clear D gene. The CDR3 is 15 residues long. The V and J ends lost 5 bases and 4 bases respectively, with 15 bases between them. Per germline, CDR1 MNHEY and CDR2 SVGAGI. The CDR3 DNA follows: TGTGCCAGCAGTCCCCCCGGAGGGAGGGGAAACACCATATATTTT. Translation: CASSPPGGRGNTIYF.

The CDR3: CASSPSSGRGQETQYF. The DNA for the CDR3 is TGTGCCAGCAGCCCGAGTAGCGGGAGAGGTCAAGAGACCCAGTACTTC. The chain couples TRBV11-3 to TRBJ2-5; 9 bases agree with TRBD2. CDR1 and CDR2 (germline): SGHNT, YENEEA. V trimming: 5 bases; J trimming: 2 bases; junction bases outside the gene matches: 9. The CDR3 has 16 residues.

This sequence joins TRBV7-8 and TRBJ1-5; possibly TRBD1 for D (5 bases). The CDR3 contains 14 residues. Trimming removed 5 bases from V and 4 bases from J, with 12 bases in between. Germline V gene data show CDR1 as SGHVS and CDR2 as FQNEAQ. As DNA, the CDR3 is TGTGCCAGCAGCCGGGACGGGAGGAATCAGCCCCAGCATTTT. This encodes CASSRDGRNQPQHF.

The genes are TRBV20-1 and TRBJ1-1, with D unclear. Germline V CDR1 and CDR2: DFQATT, SNEGSKA (reference sequence). This CDR3 region has 11 residues. V lost 3 bases to trimming and J lost 8 bases, with 10 bases between them. The CDR3 loop is CSARALAEAFF. The CDR3, as DNA: TGCAGTGCTAGGGCCTTGGCAGAAGCTTTCTTT.

V gene TRBV6-2 or TRBV6-3 combines with J gene TRBJ2-7; 7 bases map to TRBD1. This CDR3 is built from 14 residues. Germline values: CDR1 MNHEY, CDR2 SVGEGT. The junction had 4 bases not matched to a gene; V was cut back by 2 bases and J by 3 bases. The CDR3 sequence is CASSYVGTDYEQYF. CDR3 in DNA: TGTGCCAGCAGTTACGTCGGGACAGACTACGAGCAGTACTTC.

The chain couples TRBV2 to TRBJ2-7, with D uncertain. Germline CDR1 reads SNHLY; CDR2 reads FYNNEI. V was cut by 3 bases and J by 8 bases, with 11 bases left in between. The CDR3 consists of 12 residues. CDR3: CASSEIAVQQYF. The CDR3 DNA sequence: TGTGCCAGCAGTGAGATTGCGGTTCAGCAGTACTTC.

This chain joins TRBV24-1 and TRBJ1-6, with TRBD1 matching over 8 bases. CDR3 length: 20 residues. V lost 4 bases to trimming and J lost 5 bases; unmatched junction nucleotides: 18. The germline gives CDR1 KGHDR, CDR2 SFDVKD. CDR3 nucleotides: TGTGCCACCAGTGAAGTTGACAGGGGAAGGGGGGGAAGGGATAATTCACCCCTCCACTTT. Its translation is CATSEVDRGRGGRDNSPLHF.

J is TRBJ1-1 and V is TRBV10-3; weak D call: TRBD1 (5 bases). CDR1 is ENHRY, CDR2 SYGVKD, per germline. The V end was cut by 8 bases, the J end by 3 bases, with 13 bases between. The CDR3 contains 13 residues. CDR3 nucleotides: TGTGCCATCCAGTTTTCGGGGGACACTGAAGCTTTCTTT. Amino acids: CAIQFSGDTEAFF.

This chain connects TRBV9 to TRBJ1-2; weak D call: TRBD1 (5 bases). Trimming removed 3 bases at V and 2 bases at J, with 14 bases between. The CDR3 contains 15 residues. In germline, CDR1 is SGDLS, CDR2 YYNGEE. CDR3 nucleotides: TGTGCCAGCAGCGCTATCCCCGGGGGGAACTATGGCTACACCTTC. The encoded protein is CASSAIPGGNYGYTF.

V is TRBV7-2 and J is TRBJ2-1, with D perhaps TRBD2 (6 bases). From germline, CDR1 is SGHTA and CDR2 FQGNSA. V lost 4 bases, J lost 8 bases, and 21 bases lay in between. The CDR3 covers 16 residues. In nucleotides, the CDR3 is TGTGCCAGCAGCTCCCGCCGGGGGAGTGTCGGGGATGAGCAGTTCTTC. This sequence encodes CASSSRRGSVGDEQFF.

The chain carries TRBV7-9 and TRBJ2-1; D may be TRBD1 (5 bases). Per the germline V gene, CDR1 is SEHNR and CDR2 is FQNEAQ (reference sequence). This CDR3 spans 12 amino acids. Between the trimmed V and J ends, which lost 3 bases and 9 bases, there was a span of 9 bases. The CDR3: CASSFQGSEQFF. The CDR3 bases are TGTGCCAGCAGCTTTCAGGGAAGTGAGCAGTTCTTC.

The rearrangement uses TRBV20-1 and TRBJ1-6; D remains ambiguous. Trimming shortened V by 3 bases and J by 6 bases, and 15 bases separated the two germline ends. This CDR3 is built from 15 residues. Germline-derived CDR1 and CDR2 are DFQATT and SNEGSKA (reference sequence). The chain's CDR3 is CSASKGDAPNSPLHF. In DNA, the CDR3 is TGCAGTGCTAGTAAGGGAGATGCTCCTAATTCACCCCTCCACTTT.

The V and J genes are TRBV2 and TRBJ2-5; 10 bases agree with TRBD2. Per germline, CDR1 SNHLY and CDR2 FYNNEI. This CDR3 has 13 residues. With V trimmed by 5 bases and J by 4 bases, 1 base remained unmatched. The CDR3 DNA follows: TGTGCCAGCAGTCCTAGCGGGAGAGAGACCCAGTACTTC. It is translated as CASSPSGRETQYF. Full variable domain (missing parts from reference TRBV2 and TRBJ2-5): EPEVTQTPSHQVTQMGQEVILRCVPISNHLYFYWYRQILGQKVEFLVSFYNNEISEKSEIFDDQFSVERPDGSNFTLKIRSTKLEDSAMYFCASSPSGRETQYFGPGTRLLVL.

The rearrangement joins TRBV5-1 to TRBJ2-3, with D perhaps matching TRBD1 (7 bases). V lost 4 bases and J 3 bases, leaving 21 bases between the germline ends. There are 17 residues in the CDR3. The germline CDR1 and CDR2 sequences are SGHRS and YFSETQ. CDR3: CASSPFAAGGSTDTQYF. CDR3 coding DNA: TGCGCCAGCAGCCCTTTCGCTGCAGGGGGGTCGACAGATACGCAGTATTTT.

The genes are TRBV19 and TRBJ1-1, with D unclear. The length of the CDR3 is 13 residues. V lost 8 bases and J 1 base, leaving 11 bases between the germline ends. Per the germline V gene, CDR1 is LNHDA and CDR2 is SQIVND (reference sequence). The CDR3 here is CASLQRGNTEAFF. CDR3 bases: TGTGCCAGTTTACAACGCGGGAACACTGAAGCTTTCTTT.

This clone was seen more than once but under ten times. This chain joins TRBV19 and TRBJ1-2; TRBD1 agrees at 10 bases. Unmatched junction bases numbered 3, after V lost 4 bases and J lost 4 bases. This CDR3 comprises 14 residues. Germline CDR1 LNHDA, CDR2 SQIVND (reference sequence). CDR3 in amino acids: CASSRDRGIYGYTF. As DNA, the CDR3 is TGTGCCAGTAGTAGGGACAGGGGAATCTATGGCTACACCTTC.

The V gene is TRBV10-3, the J gene TRBJ1-1; D unresolved. CDR3 length equals 14 residues. V was pared by 4 bases and J by 1 base, with 10 bases between. CDR1 is ENHRY and CDR2 is SYGVKD in the germline V gene. This CDR3 reads CAISGEVPNTEAFF. DNA of the CDR3: TGTGCCATCAGTGGGGAGGTCCCGAACACTGAAGCTTTCTTT.

This chain connects TRBV4-1 to TRBJ2-1; D unclear. V was trimmed by 1 base and J by 0 bases, leaving 13 bases between them. There are 17 residues in the CDR3. Germline V gene data show CDR1 as MGHRA and CDR2 as YSYEKL. The DNA for the CDR3 is TGCGCCAGCAGCCAAGGTTCTGGCGGTAGCTCCTACAATGAGCAGTTCTTC. Translated: CASSQGSGGSSYNEQFF.

The chain has TRBV19 and TRBJ1-5, with D hard to call. V was cut by 4 bases and J by 5 bases, with 12 bases left in between. The CDR3 is 14 residues long. CDR1 and CDR2 (germline): LNHDA, SQIVND (reference sequence). CDR3 coding DNA: TGTGCCAGTAGTAGCAAGCGGGCTCATCAGCCCCAGCATTTT. It yields the protein CASSSKRAHQPQHF.

This chain connects TRBV7-6 to TRBJ2-1; D is ambiguous. Germline CDR1 is SGHVS and CDR2 is FNYEAQ. V lost 2 bases and J lost 10, with 9 bases in between. The CDR3 loop spans 12 amino acids. CDR3 sequence reads: CASSLRLDEQFF. DNA of the CDR3: TGTGCCAGCAGCTTACGACTCGACGAGCAGTTCTTC.

The chain uses TRBV21-1 and TRBJ1-4; the table's D call of TRBD1 was not tested on the DNA. TRBV21-1 is a pseudogene segment. This CDR3 has 15 residues. The CDR3 nucleotides read TGTGCCAGCAGCCCGACAGGCCGGACTAATGAAAAACTGTTTTTT. It is translated as CASSPTGRTNEKLFF.

This clone was recorded a few times. The chain has TRBV9 and TRBJ1-3, with D unclear. Germline CDR1 SGDLS, CDR2 YYNGEE. Between the trimmed V and J ends, which lost 0 bases and 4 bases, there was a span of 11 bases. The CDR3 has 15 residues. Written as DNA, the CDR3 is TGTGCCAGCAGCGTAGCTAGGTCGGGGGGAAACACCATATATTTT. It yields the protein CASSVARSGGNTIYF.